This T cell receptor (beta chain) was documented in a study of tumor-infiltrating lymphocytes in localized non-small cell lung cancer. Overall study context: From each patient, both tumor and uninvolved lung, non-adjacent to tumor, were sampled. Study results and limitations: Immunotypes IM1 and IM2 had similar TCR-derived T-cell fractions.

Clones were read by immunoSEQ multiplex PCR, and TCRdb kept only the in-frame ones, dropping some. The repertoire has just under 30,000 clones, roughly 85% of them found once; the top ten carry roughly 2%. Notes on this clone: Its antigen remains unidentified.

Sequencing used lung tumor tissue. The TCR sequence derives from a human donor with non-small cell lung cancer.

The CDR3 is CASSPGQNYGYTF. CDR3 DNA: TGTGCCAGCAGCCCGGGACAGAACTATGGCTACACCTTC. The chain combines TRBV2 with TRBJ1-2; 7 positions agree with TRBD1. Germline CDR1 reads SNHLY; CDR2 reads FYNNEI. The ends lost 6 bases at V and 2 bases at J; junction bases unmatched: 3. This CDR3 comprises 13 residues.